This TCR beta chain was captured by sequencing in a study of T-cell reconstitution after alpha-beta-depleted transplantation in children. This clonotype was detected many times. Its antigen is unknown. Unique molecular identifiers were used to barcode this TCRbeta library. MiXCR was run by TCRdb on the PCR reads, yielding one entry per CDR3 protein. The sample has about 300,000 distinct CDR3 sequences; 7.5% to 9% are singletons. This CDR3 is built from 18 residues. V lost 3 bases to trimming and J lost 5 bases; unmatched junction nucleotides: 12. The germline V gene has CDR1 SGDLS and CDR2 YYNGEE. General observations from the study: Reportedly, alpha-beta T cells present about two months post-transplant originated from several hundred expanded clones of graft origin. At the one-year point after transplant, T-cell counts and TCRbeta diversity were found to come mostly from T cells that had been newly produced. The origin of high day-60 TCRbeta diversity in some patients lay in surviving recipient T cells and thymic progenitors.

The chain joins TRBV9 to TRBJ2-2; 11 bases align to TRBD2. The clonotype originates from a female patient between 2 and 10 years old who had a stem cell transplant for Fanconi anemia, so the T cells may come from the graft donor. Material: peripheral blood, obtained 360 days after TCRalphabeta/CD19-depleted stem cell transplant. The chain's CDR3 is CASSAGLAGFLRTGELFF. As DNA, the CDR3 is TGTGCCAGCAGCGCCGGACTAGCGGGTTTTCTAAGGACCGGGGAGCTGTTTTTT.